This T cell receptor (beta chain) was retrieved from a study of cytomegalovirus exposure and HLA in healthy donors. For the study at large: As an earlier analysis found, about 179 million T cells yielded fewer than 130 million unique TCR beta sequences. HLA-typed donors contributed some 85 million unique TCRs, which were held in an early data release.

V lost 4 bases and J lost 2; bases outside the gene matches: 13. The CDR3 covers 18 residues. Germline V gives CDR1 LNHDA, CDR2 SQIVND (reference sequence). In its sample, this clone was seen once. The primer mix had 60 Vbeta and 13 Jbeta primers. Data came from immunoSEQ multiplex PCR; TCRdb stores just in-frame clones and leaves some out. This table holds about 200,000 clones, roughly 77% found once. Sequences were obtained from PBMCs. This chain links TRBV19 with TRBJ2-7; 11 bases line up with TRBD2. The receptor's source is a male donor in good health and CMV-seropositive. The CDR3 DNA reads as TGTGCCAGTAGTACGCTCCGTAGCGGGAGGGCGGGAACCTACGAGCAGTACTTC. Protein product: CASSTLRSGRAGTYEQYF.